The entry below describes one T cell receptor (beta chain). This clone's antigen is unknown. No much larger clonotype is one base removed from it; base qualities were not supplied. The immunoSEQ Assay, a bias-controlled multiplex PCR, was used to amplify TCRbeta CDR3 regions from genomic DNA. The authors processed their data as follows. Nucleated cell counts per sample were estimated from amplification of reference gene primers within the assay. To quantify the absolute abundance of each unique TCRbeta CDR3 rearrangement, sequence reads were collapsed and filtered. For each sample, productive Simpson clonality was calculated by taking the square root of Simpson's diversity index across productive rearrangements. TCRdb retrieved this table from immuneACCESS and kept in-frame rearrangements only. Not all clones are present; in checked studies, unresolved V genes account for under half, and no reason is known for the remainder. That table gives V, J and clone size, and the DNA gave D and trimming. The sample table holds around 150,000 clones, of which 75% to 90% were seen once. Jointly, the top ten make up roughly a tenth of the sample.

V is pruned by 1 base and J by 6 bases, leaving 14 bases of the junction without a gene match. The CDR3 starts with the cysteine, ends with the phenylalanine, and has 18 residues. Only the CDR3 DNA is retained, 54 bases long and in frame from the first base. As encoded in the germline V gene, CDR1 is SGHVS while CDR2 is FNYEAQ. This sample stems from a study of blood T cell repertoires in COVID-19 (dated by TCRdb to about 2020). Describing the broader study: Samples from collaborators originated in the United States, Italy and Spain and spanned both the acute and convalescent phases of COVID-19. The repertoires were released in a freely available public database meant as a resource for research on the immune response to SARS-CoV-2. The dataset comprised deeply sampled blood TCRbeta repertoires from subjects exposed to, actively infected with, or recovered from COVID-19. Samples came from the ongoing ImmuneRACE study (first 160 participants) plus 1,254 subjects from 6 global collaborators. Where HLA class I and class II types were available, the types were taken from metadata supplied by the sample provider, not from assay-based typing. Sample metadata almost always included a de-identified subject ID, COVID-19 status, age in years and sex. The prospective study material was composed of cDNA or gDNA derived from T cells, B-cell-depleted T cells, or PBMCs.

Overall results and qualifications from the work: The quantity of clinical and demographic metadata differed by source and by participant and was supplied without curation.

Whole blood was collected in K2EDTA tubes by collaborating institutions according to the institutions' own protocols. For TCRbeta analysis, collaborators shipped samples in one of three forms: frozen whole blood, isolated PBMCs, or DNA extracted from either of those sample types. The receptor was isolated from a human donor in a cohort sampled during active COVID-19. The chain couples TRBV7-6 to TRBJ2-5; 10 bases in the junction line up with TRBD2. The source material was peripheral blood. Here is the DNA: TGTGCCAGCAGCTTAGGTAGCGAGCGGGAGGGCCTCTTAAAGACCCAGTACTTC. Its product reads: CASSLGSEREGLLKTQYF.